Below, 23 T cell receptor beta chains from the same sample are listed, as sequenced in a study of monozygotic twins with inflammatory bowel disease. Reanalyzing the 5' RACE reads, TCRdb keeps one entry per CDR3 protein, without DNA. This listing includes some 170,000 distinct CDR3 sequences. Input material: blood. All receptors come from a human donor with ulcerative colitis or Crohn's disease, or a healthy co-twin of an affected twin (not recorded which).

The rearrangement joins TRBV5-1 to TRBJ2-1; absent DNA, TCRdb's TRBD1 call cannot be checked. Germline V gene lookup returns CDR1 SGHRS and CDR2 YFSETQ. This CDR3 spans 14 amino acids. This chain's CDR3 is CASSLPGQGSNPFF.

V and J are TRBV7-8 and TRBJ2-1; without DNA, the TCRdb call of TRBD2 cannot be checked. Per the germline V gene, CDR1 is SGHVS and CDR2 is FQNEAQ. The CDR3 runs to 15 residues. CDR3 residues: CASSLSSGRVDEQFF.

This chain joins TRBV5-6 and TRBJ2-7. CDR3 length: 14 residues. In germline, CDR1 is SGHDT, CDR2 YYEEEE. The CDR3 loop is CASSFGSSPNEQYF.

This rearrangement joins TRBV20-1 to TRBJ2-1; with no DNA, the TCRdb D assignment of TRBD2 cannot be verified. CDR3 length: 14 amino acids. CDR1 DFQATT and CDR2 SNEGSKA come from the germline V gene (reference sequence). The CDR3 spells CSARRLAGGMEQFF.

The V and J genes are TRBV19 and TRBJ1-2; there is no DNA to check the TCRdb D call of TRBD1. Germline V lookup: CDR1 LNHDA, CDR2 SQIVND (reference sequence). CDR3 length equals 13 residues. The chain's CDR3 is CASRPGQGVGYTF.

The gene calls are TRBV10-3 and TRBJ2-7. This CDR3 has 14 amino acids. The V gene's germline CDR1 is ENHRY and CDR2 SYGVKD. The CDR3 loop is CAIRRTGASYEQYF.

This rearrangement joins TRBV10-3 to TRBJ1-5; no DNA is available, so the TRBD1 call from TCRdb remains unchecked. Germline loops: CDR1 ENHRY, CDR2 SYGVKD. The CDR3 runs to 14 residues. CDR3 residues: CAISGGEADQPQHF.

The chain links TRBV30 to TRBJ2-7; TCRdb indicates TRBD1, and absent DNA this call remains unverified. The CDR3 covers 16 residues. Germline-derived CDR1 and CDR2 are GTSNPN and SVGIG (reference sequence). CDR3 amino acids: CAWSASTGLGNYEQYF. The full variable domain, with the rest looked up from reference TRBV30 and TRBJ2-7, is SQTIHQWPATLVQPVGSPLSLECTVEGTSNPNLYWYRQAAGRGLQLLFYSVGIGQISSEVPQNLSASRPQDRQFILSSKKLLLSDSGFYLCAWSASTGLGNYEQYFGPGTRLTVT.

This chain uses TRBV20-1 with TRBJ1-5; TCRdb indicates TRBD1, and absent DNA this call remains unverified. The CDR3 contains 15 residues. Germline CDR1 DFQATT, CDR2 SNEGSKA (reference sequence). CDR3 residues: CSAPPGAERHQPQHF.

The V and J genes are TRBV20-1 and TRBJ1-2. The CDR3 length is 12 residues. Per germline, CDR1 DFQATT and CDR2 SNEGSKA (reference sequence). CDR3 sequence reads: CSARGQGGGYTF.

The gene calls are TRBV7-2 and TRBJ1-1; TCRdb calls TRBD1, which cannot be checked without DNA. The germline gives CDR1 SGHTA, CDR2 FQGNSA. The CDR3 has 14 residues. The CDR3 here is CASSLRTGRDVAFF.

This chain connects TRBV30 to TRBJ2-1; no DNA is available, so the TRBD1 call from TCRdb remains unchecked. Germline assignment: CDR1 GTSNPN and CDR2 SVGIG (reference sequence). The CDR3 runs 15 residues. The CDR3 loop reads CAWSLSFPRVNEQFF.

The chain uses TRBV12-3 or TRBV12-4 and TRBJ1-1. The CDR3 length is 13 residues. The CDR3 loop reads CASSPKEGTEAFF.

CDR3 sequence reads: CASSLSGQGAYNQPQHF. The chain uses TRBV28 and TRBJ1-5; TCRdb selects TRBD1, and the lack of DNA leaves this call unchecked. This CDR3 has 17 amino acids. Germline CDR1 reads MDHEN; CDR2 reads SYDVKM.

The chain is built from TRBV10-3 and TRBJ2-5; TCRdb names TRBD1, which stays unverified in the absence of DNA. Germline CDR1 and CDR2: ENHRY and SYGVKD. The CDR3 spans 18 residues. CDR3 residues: CAISEHKNPGHPQETQYF.

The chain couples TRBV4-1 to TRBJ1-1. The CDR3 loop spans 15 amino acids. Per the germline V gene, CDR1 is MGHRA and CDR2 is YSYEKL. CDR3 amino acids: CASSRGEGRDTEAFF.

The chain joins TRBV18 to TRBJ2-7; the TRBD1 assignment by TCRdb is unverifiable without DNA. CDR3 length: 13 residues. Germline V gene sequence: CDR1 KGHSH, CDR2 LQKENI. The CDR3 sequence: CASSPQQGNEQYF.

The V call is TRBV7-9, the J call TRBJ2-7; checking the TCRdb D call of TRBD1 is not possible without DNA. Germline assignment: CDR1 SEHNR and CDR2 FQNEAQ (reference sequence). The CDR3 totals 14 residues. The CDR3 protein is CASSPPDGSYEQYF.

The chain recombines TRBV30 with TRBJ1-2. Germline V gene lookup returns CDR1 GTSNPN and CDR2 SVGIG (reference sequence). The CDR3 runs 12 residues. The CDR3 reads CAWSATRYGYTF.

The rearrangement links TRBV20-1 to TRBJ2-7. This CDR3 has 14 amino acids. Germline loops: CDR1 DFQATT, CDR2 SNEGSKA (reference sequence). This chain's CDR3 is CSARDRHLTYEQYF.

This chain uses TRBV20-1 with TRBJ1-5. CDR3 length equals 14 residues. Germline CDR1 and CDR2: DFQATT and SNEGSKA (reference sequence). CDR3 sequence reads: CSARKAVSNQPQHF.

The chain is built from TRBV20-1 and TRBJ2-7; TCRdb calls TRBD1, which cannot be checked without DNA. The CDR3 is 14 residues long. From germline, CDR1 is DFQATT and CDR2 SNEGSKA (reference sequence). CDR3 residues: CSARDEGTKYEQYF.

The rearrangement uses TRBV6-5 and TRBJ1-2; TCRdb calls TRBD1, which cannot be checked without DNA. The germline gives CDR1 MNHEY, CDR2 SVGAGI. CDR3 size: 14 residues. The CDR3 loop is CASSYSEGVVGYTF.